This T cell receptor (beta chain) stems from a study of blood T cell repertoires in COVID-19. Study-wide background: Samples taken during acute and convalescent COVID-19 were collected in the United States, Italy and Spain. Sample material is recorded as cDNA or gDNA derived from T cells, B-cell-depleted T cells, or PBMCs.

This CDR3 contains 14 residues. Germline loops: CDR1 SGHVS, CDR2 FNYEAQ. Trimming removed 0 bases from V and 2 bases from J, with 5 bases in between. Seattle enrolled patients during active infection and tracked them longitudinally. In the source study's methods: Estimation of nucleated cell counts relied on the amplification of reference gene primers. TCRdb keeps only in-frame clones here, not all; method: immunoSEQ multiplex PCR. The D gene and trimming were derived from the DNA, and the V and J assignments and clone size from that table. This sample has 250,000 to 300,000 clones, with around 85% found just once.

The receptor was derived from a woman in her 30s with COVID-19, enrolled during active disease. The chain joins TRBV7-6 to TRBJ2-1; D is uncertain. Sequenced input: peripheral blood. The CDR3 coding sequence is TGTGCCAGCAGCTTAGCTGGCACCTACAATGAGCAGTTCTTC. Translation: CASSLAGTYNEQFF.